A selection of T cell receptor beta chains follows, all from one sample in a study of blood T cell repertoires in COVID-19. TCRdb keeps only in-frame clones here, not all; method: immunoSEQ multiplex PCR. Of more than 45,000 clones in the sample, 83% are singletons; the top ten hold approximately 8%. The sequenced material came from peripheral blood. All receptors come from a man older than 75 in a cohort sampled during active COVID-19. Both conserved end residues are part of each CDR3. D genes are given only for firm matches. Clone size is given for some rows only: seen once, a few or many times, or a class if the clone is expanded.

TRBJ2-7	-	-	TRBV14	CASSQRGSYEQYF	TGTGCCAGCAGCCAGCGTGGGAGCTACGAGCAGTACTTC
TRBJ2-1	-	-	TRBV7-2	CASSLVLGGEQFF	TGTGCCAGCAGCTTAGTGTTGGGGGGAGAGCAGTTCTTC
TRBJ1-4	-	-	TRBV12-3/TRBV12-4	CASSLKPGQILFF	TGTGCCAGCAGTCTGAAGCCGGGACAAATACTGTTTTTT
TRBJ2-1	-	TRBD2	TRBV6-2/TRBV6-3	CASSAPGGFEQFF	TGTGCCAGCAGTGCCCCGGGAGGCTTCGAGCAGTTCTTC
TRBJ1-1	-	TRBD1	TRBV27	CASSSDRGGTEAFF	TGTGCCAGCAGTTCGGACAGGGGAGGCACTGAAGCTTTCTTT
TRBJ1-1	-	-	TRBV15	CATSRAKQGNTEAFF	TGTGCCACCAGCAGAGCGAAACAGGGGAACACTGAAGCTTTCTTT
TRBJ2-7	-	-	TRBV18	CASSLELSSYEQYF	TGTGCCAGCTCACTCGAGTTGAGCTCCTACGAGCAGTACTTC
TRBJ2-5	-	-	TRBV12-3/TRBV12-4	CASSLRGTQYF	TGTGCCAGCAGTTTAAGGGGGACCCAGTACTTC
TRBJ2-3	once	TRBD1	TRBV3-1/TRBV3-2	CASSPRDRDTDTQYF	TGTGCCAGCAGCCCCCGGGACAGGGACACAGATACGCAGTATTTT
TRBJ2-7	-	TRBD2	TRBV3-1/TRBV3-2	CASSPGGEQYF	TGTGCCAGCAGCCCCGGGGGGGAGCAGTACTTC
TRBJ2-4	-	TRBD1	TRBV19	CASSFPRDRVGSKNIQYF	TGTGCCAGTAGTTTCCCGAGGGACAGGGTAGGTTCCAAAAACATTCAGTACTTC